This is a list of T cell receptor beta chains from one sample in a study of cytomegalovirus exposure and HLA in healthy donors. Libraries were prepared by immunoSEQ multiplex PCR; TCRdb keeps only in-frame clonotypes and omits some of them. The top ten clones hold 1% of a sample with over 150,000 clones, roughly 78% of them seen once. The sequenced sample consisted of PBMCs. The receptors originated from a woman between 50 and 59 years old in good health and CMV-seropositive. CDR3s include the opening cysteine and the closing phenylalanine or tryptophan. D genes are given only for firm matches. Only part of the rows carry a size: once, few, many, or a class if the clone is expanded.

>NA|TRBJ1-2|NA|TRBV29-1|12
TGCAGCGTCGACGGGCAGGGTCATGGCTACACCTTC
CSVDGQGHGYTF
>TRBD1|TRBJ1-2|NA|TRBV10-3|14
TGTGCCATCAGGACAGGGTCTATGTCGTACGGCTACACCTTC
CAIRTGSMSYGYTF
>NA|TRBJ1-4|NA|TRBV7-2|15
TGTGCCACCTCATTAACCGGACAGCCATTCGGAAAACTGTTTTTT
CATSLTGQPFGKLFF
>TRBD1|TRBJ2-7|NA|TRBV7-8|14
TGTGCCAGCAGCTTGACAGGGTACAGCCACGAGCAGTACTTC
CASSLTGYSHEQYF
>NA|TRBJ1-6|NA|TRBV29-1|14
TGCAGCGTTGGGGAGGGGACCTCTGATTCACCCCTCCACTTT
CSVGEGTSDSPLHF
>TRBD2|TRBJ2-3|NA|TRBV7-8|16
TGTGCCAGCAGCTTAGGGGCTAGCGGCAGCACAGATACGCAGTATTTT
CASSLGASGSTDTQYF
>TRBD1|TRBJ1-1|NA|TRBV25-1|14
TGTGCCAGCAGTTTGACAGGGGAGGGAACTGAAGCTTTCTTT
CASSLTGEGTEAFF
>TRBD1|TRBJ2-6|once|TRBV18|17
TGTGCCAGCTCAATGACAGGGGGTTTCGCTGGGGCCAACGTCCTGACTTTC
CASSMTGGFAGANVLTF
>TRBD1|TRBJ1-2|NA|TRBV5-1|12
TGCGCCAGCAGCTTGGAGGGGGCAGGCTACACCTTC
CASSLEGAGYTF
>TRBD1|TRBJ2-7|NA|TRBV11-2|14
TGTGCCAGCAGCTTAGCCGGGACAGGGATTTGGCAGTACTTC
CASSLAGTGIWQYF
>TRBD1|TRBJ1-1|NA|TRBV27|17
TGTGCCAGCAGCCGGACCCGAGGGGGCGCTGGGGACACTGAAGCTTTCTTT
CASSRTRGGAGDTEAFF
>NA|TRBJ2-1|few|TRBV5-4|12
TGTGCCAGCAGCTTGTTCAGGGGCGAGCAGTTCTTC
CASSLFRGEQFF
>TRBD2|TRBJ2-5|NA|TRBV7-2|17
TGTGCCAGCAGCTTAGCCCCGACTAGCGGAGGGGGAGAGACCCAGTACTTC
CASSLAPTSGGGETQYF
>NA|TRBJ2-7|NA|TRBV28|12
TGTGCCAGCAGTCACGGGATCTACGAGCAGTACTTC
CASSHGIYEQYF
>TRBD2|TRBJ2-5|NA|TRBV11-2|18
TGTGCCAGCAGCTTAGTTCCGGGACTAGCGGGAGTCGGGGAGACCCAGTACTTC
CASSLVPGLAGVGETQYF
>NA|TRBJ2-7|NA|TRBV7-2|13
TGTGCCAGCAGCTTAGTTAATCTCCACGAGCAGTACTTC
CASSLVNLHEQYF
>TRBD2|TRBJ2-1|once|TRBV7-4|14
TGTGCCAGCAGTTTTACGGGACTAGCGGGTTCAATCCTCTTC
CASSFTGLAGSILF
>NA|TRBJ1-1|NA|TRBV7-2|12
TGTGCCAGCAGCTTGGACGGGGGTAGAGCTTTCTTT
CASSLDGGRAFF
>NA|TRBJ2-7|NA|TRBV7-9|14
TGTGCCAGCAGCTTAATGGGTGAAGTGCGGGAGCAGTACTTC
CASSLMGEVREQYF
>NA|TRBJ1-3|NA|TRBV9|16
TGTGCCAGCAGCGAGAACCCTCTACCTTCTGGAAACACCATATATTTT
CASSENPLPSGNTIYF
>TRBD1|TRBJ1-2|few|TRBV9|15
TGTGCCAGCAGCGGTATTGGAGGACAGGGGCATGGCTACACCTTC
CASSGIGGQGHGYTF
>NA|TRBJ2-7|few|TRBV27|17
TGTGCCAGCAGTGAGGTGTTTCAGGGGACGTGGGCCTACGAGCAGTACTTC
CASSEVFQGTWAYEQYF
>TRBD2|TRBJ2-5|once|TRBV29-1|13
TGCAGCCTCAGCGGGGGGGCCCCGGAGACCCAGTACTTC
CSLSGGAPETQYF
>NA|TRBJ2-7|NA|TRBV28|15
TGTGCCAGCAGCTCCGTGGGGGAGGGGGACTACGAGCAGTACTTC
CASSSVGEGDYEQYF
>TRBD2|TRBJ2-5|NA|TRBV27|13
TGTGCCAGCAGTTTCACTAGCGTCGAGACCCAGTACTTC
CASSFTSVETQYF
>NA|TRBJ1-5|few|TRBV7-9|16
TGTGCCAGCAGCTTAGAGGGCCCAGGGGTTCGTCAGCCCCAGCATTTT
CASSLEGPGVRQPQHF
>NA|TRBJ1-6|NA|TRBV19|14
TGTGCCAGTAAGTTCCAGGGTTCTAATTCACCCCTCCACTTT
CASKFQGSNSPLHF
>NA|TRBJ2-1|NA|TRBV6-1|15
TGTGCCAGCAGTGAAGCGGGAGCACTCTACAATGAGCAATTCTTC
CASSEAGALYNEQFF
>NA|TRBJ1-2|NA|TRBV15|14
TGTGCCACCAGCAGCTCCCCCCCTAACTATGGCTACACCTTC
CATSSSPPNYGYTF
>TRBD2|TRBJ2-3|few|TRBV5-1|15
TGCGCCAGCAGCTTGGGAACTAGCGACGGGGATACGCAGTATTTT
CASSLGTSDGDTQYF
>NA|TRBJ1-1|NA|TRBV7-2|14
TGTGCCAGCAGCCTTAATGTGGCAGTCACTGAAGCTTTCTTT
CASSLNVAVTEAFF
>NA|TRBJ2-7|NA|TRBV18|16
TGTGCCAGCTCACCCCCCTCGAGACAGGCCTCCTACGAGCAGTACTTC
CASSPPSRQASYEQYF
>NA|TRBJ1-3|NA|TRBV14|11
TGTGCCAGCAGCCCAGGAAACACCATATATTTT
CASSPGNTIYF
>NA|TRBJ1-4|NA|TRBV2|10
TGTGCCAGCGGACTTGACAAGGTGTTTTTT
CASGLDKVFF
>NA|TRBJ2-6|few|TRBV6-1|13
TGTGCCAGCAGATATACTGGGGCCAACGTCCTGACTTTC
CASRYTGANVLTF
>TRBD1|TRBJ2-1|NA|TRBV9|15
TGTGCCAGCAGCGTAGAGGCAGGGGGAATCAATGAGCAGTTCTTC
CASSVEAGGINEQFF
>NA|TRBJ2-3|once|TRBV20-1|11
TGCAGTGCTAGAGGTCCGGATACGCAGTATTTT
CSARGPDTQYF
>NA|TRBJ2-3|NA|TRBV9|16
TGTGCCAGCAGCGTAGGAGGAGTCAGTTCCACAGATACGCAGTATTTT
CASSVGGVSSTDTQYF
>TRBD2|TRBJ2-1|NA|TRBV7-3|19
TGTGCCAGCAGCTTTCGAGCGGGGGGGCCGAAAAGCTCCTACAATGAGCAGTTCTTC
CASSFRAGGPKSSYNEQFF
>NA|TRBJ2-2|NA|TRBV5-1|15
TGCGCCAGCAGCTTGACAGGGCGGGACACCGGGGAGCTGTTTTTT
CASSLTGRDTGELFF
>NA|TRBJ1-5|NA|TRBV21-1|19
TGTGCCAGCAGCAAATGGAGTCGGTCGAGGGCCCACACCGATCAGCCCCAGCATTTT
CASSKWSRSRAHTDQPQHF
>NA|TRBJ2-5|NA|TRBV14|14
TGTGCCAGCAGCCCCGCCAGTCGGAGGGAGACCCAGTACTTC
CASSPASRRETQYF
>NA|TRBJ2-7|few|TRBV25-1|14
TGTGCCAGCACCCCTACAGGCCTAGACTACGAGCAGTACTTC
CASTPTGLDYEQYF
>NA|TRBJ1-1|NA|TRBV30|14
TGTGCCTCACTGGCAGGAAGCATGAACACTGAAGCTTTCTTT
CASLAGSMNTEAFF
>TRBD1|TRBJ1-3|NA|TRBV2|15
TGTGCCAGACGATCGGGACAGGGTGCTGGAAACACCATATATTTT
CARRSGQGAGNTIYF
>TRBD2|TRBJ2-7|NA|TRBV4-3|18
TGCGCCAGCAGCCAAGTTGCGGGACTAGCGGGAGCGACCGACGAGCAGTACTTC
CASSQVAGLAGATDEQYF
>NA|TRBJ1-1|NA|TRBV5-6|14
TGTGCCAGCAGCTCAGGAATCTCGAACACTGAAGCTTTCTTT
CASSSGISNTEAFF
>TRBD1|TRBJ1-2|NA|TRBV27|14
TGTGCCAGCAGTTCATGGACAGGTCCCTATGGCTACACCTTC
CASSSWTGPYGYTF
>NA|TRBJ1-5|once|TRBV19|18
TGTGCCAGTAGTATAGATCAGAGACAGATAAATAGCAATCAGCCCCAGCATTTT
CASSIDQRQINSNQPQHF
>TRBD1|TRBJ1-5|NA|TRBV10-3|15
TGTGCCATCAGTGAGGAGACAGGGCTCAATCAGCCCCAGCATTTT
CAISEETGLNQPQHF
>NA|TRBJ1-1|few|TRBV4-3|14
TGCGCCAGCAGCCAACACCAGCGGGGCACTGAAGCTTTCTTT
CASSQHQRGTEAFF
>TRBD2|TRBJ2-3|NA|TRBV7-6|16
TGTGCCAGCAGAGGGACTAGCGGGAGGGCCGGGGATACGCAGTATTTT
CASRGTSGRAGDTQYF
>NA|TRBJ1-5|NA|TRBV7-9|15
TGTTCCAGCAGCACAGGGACGTTGGGCAATCAGCCCCAGCATTTT
CSSSTGTLGNQPQHF